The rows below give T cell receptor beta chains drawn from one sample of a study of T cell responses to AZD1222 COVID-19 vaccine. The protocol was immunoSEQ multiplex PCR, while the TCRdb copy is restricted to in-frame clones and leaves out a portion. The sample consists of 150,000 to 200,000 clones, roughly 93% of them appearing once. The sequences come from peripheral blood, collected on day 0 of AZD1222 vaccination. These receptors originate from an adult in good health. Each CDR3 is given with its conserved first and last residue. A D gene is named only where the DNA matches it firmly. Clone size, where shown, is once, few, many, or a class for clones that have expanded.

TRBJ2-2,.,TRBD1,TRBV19,TGTGCCAGTACCCTGAGGCAGGGGGACGGGGAGCTGTTTTTT,CASTLRQGDGELFF
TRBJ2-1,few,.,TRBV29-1,TGCAGCGTTGAGGAAGGCAGGAACTACAATGAGCAGTTCTTC,CSVEEGRNYNEQFF
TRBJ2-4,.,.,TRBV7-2,TGTGCCAGCAGCTTAGGGCAGGAAAACATTCAGTACTTC,CASSLGQENIQYF
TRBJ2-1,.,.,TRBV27,TGTGCCAGCAGTTTATCCCTCCGGGCAGAGCAGTTCTTC,CASSLSLRAEQFF
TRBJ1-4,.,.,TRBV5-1,TGCGCCAGCAGCTTTCAGGGGACTAATGAAAAACTGTTTTTT,CASSFQGTNEKLFF
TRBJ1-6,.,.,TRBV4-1,TGCGCCAGCAGCCGGGCTGACGGGCCATATAATTCACCCCTCCACTTT,CASSRADGPYNSPLHF
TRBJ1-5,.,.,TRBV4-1,TGCGCCAGCAGCCATACCGACAGCTATCAGCCCCAGCATTTT,CASSHTDSYQPQHF
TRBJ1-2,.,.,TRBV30,TGTGCCTGGAGTGACTCCAAACAGGTGGTCTATGGCTACACCTTC,CAWSDSKQVVYGYTF
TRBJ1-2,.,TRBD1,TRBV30,TGTGCCTGCAAGGACAGGGGGCGTCTTGGCTACACCTTC,CACKDRGRLGYTF
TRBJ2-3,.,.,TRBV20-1,TGCAGTGCCGAGGAGTTGGATACGCAGTATTTT,CSAEELDTQYF
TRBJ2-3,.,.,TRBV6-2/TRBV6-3,TGTGCCAGCAGTTACTCGAGGTGGAAAGGGAGTCCGGATACGCAGTATTTT,CASSYSRWKGSPDTQYF
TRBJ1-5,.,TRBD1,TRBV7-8,TGTGCCAGCAGCTTTCAGGGGACAGACAATCAGCCCCAGCATTTT,CASSFQGTDNQPQHF
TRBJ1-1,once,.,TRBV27,TGTGCCAGCAGTTTAATATCGTGGGGGAGGTTGAACACTGAAGCTTTCTTT,CASSLISWGRLNTEAFF